These 20 T cell receptor beta chains originate from one sample sequenced in a study of shared clonotypes between healthy human individuals. Generated by immunoSEQ multiplex PCR, the TCRdb table keeps only in-frame clones and is missing some. Of about 230,000 clones listed, 65% were seen once; the top ten hold 11%. The source material was memory CD4+ T cells sorted from blood. Regarding subset: CD45RA-negative fraction. Receptors were obtained from a man under 40 in good health.

There are many counts of this clone. This chain uses TRBV4-1 with TRBJ2-7; TRBD1 aligns across 8 bases. Germline V gives CDR1 MGHRA, CDR2 YSYEKL. The junction had 13 bases not matched to a gene; V was cut back by 7 bases and J by 2 bases. The CDR3 contains 16 residues. CDR3 DNA: TGCGCCAGCACCCCCCTCGGACAGGGTGAGCCCTACGAGCAGTACTTC. It yields the protein CASTPLGQGEPYEQYF.

This clone has just a few counts. The genes are TRBV6-1 and TRBJ1-5; TRBD1 might be the D (5 bases). V gave up 2 bases and J gave up 9 bases, with 14 bases separating them. The CDR3 runs 14 residues. The germline CDR1 and CDR2 sequences are MNHNS and SASEGT. The DNA of the CDR3 is TGTGCCAGCAGTGAACTAGGGGCTACATGGCCCCAGCATTTT. Translated, it gives CASSELGATWPQHF.

The chain couples TRBV25-1 to TRBJ2-7; 10 bases agree with TRBD2. Losses at the gene ends were 6 bases for V and 3 bases for J; bases not matched to a gene: 11. Germline CDR1 MGHDK, CDR2 SYGVNS. The length of the CDR3 is 16 residues. This CDR3 reads CASSSDQAGGLYEQYF. CDR3 DNA: TGTGCCAGCAGCAGTGATCAAGCGGGAGGGCTCTACGAGCAGTACTTC.

This clone was observed at least ten times. The chain links TRBV7-2 to TRBJ2-7; perhaps TRBD2 as D (6 bases). The ends were cut back, 5 bases at V and 7 bases at J, with 15 bases in the middle. The V gene's germline CDR1 is SGHTA and CDR2 FQGNSA. The CDR3 totals 13 residues. Here the CDR3 reads CASSAGRLLEQYF. DNA of the CDR3: TGTGCCAGCAGCGCGGGACGGTTATTAGAGCAGTACTTC.

This chain links TRBV5-6 with TRBJ1-2; 10 bases map to TRBD1. Germline CDR1 SGHDT, CDR2 YYEEEE. Germline trimming cut 0 bases from V and 8 bases from J; bases unmatched to any gene: 4. This CDR3 is built from 14 residues. The CDR3 reads CASSLGDRGRGYTF. The CDR3 bases are TGTGCCAGCAGCTTGGGGGACAGGGGACGAGGCTACACCTTC.

This rearrangement joins TRBV6-1 to TRBJ2-7, with D unresolved. The CDR3 is made up of 15 amino acids. The V end was cut by 2 bases, the J end by 6 bases, with 17 bases between. The V gene's germline CDR1 is MNHNS and CDR2 SASEGT. The CDR3, as DNA: TGTGCCAGCAGTGAATTGCTGGAAGTCGTCGGCGAGCAGTACTTC. Translated, it gives CASSELLEVVGEQYF.

This clone was seen a few times. Additional DNA sequences in this sample encode the identical CDR3. The V call is TRBV5-8, the J call TRBJ2-5; no clear D gene. V lost 1 base to trimming and J lost 3 bases, with 7 bases between them. This CDR3 contains 13 residues. CDR1 is SGHTS and CDR2 is YDEGEE in the germline V gene. DNA for the CDR3: TGTGCCAGCAGCTTGAGGGTTAAAGAGACCCAGTACTTC. Encoded protein: CASSLRVKETQYF.

The chain employs TRBV5-5 and TRBJ1-1; 9 bases map to TRBD1. The CDR3 runs to 15 residues. The V and J ends lost 4 bases and 3 bases, in that order; junction bases with no gene match: 7. The V gene's germline CDR1 is SGHKS and CDR2 YYEKEE (reference sequence). In DNA form, the CDR3 reads TGTGCCAGCAGCCGTGGGGGGACAGGGCACACTGAAGCTTTCTTT. It translates to CASSRGGTGHTEAFF.

The chain has TRBV28 and TRBJ2-2; 8 bases match TRBD2. Losses at the gene ends were 4 bases for V and 7 bases for J; bases not matched to a gene: 8. This CDR3 is built from 15 residues. The V gene's germline CDR1 is MDHEN and CDR2 SYDVKM. CDR3 DNA: TGTGCCAGCAGTTACCGCGGGAGGAAGGGCGGGGAGCTGTTTTTT. Its translation: CASSYRGRKGGELFF. The entire variable domain, with the rest obtained from reference TRBV28 and TRBJ2-2, is as follows: DVKVTQSSRYLVKRTGEKVFLECVQDMDHENMFWYRQDPGLGLRLIYFSYDVKMKEKGDIPEGYSVSREKKERFSLILESASTNQTSMYLCASSYRGRKGGELFFGEGSRLTVL.

The rearrangement links TRBV7-6 to TRBJ1-1, with D possibly matching TRBD1 (6 bases). Trimming removed 1 base from V and 5 bases from J, with 8 bases in between. Germline V CDR1 and CDR2: SGHVS, FNYEAQ. The CDR3 sequence is 13 residues long. The CDR3 reads CASSLGQVTEAFF. In DNA form, the CDR3 reads TGTGCCAGCAGCTTAGGACAGGTGACTGAAGCTTTCTTT. The full variable domain, completed using reference TRBV7-6 and TRBJ1-1, is GAGVSQSPRYKVTKRGQDVALRCDPISGHVSLYWYRQALGQGPEFLTYFNYEAQQDKSGLPNDRFSAERPEGSISTLTIQRTEQRDSAMYRCASSLGQVTEAFFGQGTRLTVV.

The chain employs TRBV7-8 and TRBJ2-7; D not resolved. Deletions cut 1 base from V and 6 bases from J, with 16 bases between. This CDR3 comprises 15 residues. CDR1 SGHVS and CDR2 FQNEAQ come from the germline V gene. Written as DNA, the CDR3 is TGTGCCAGCAGCTTAGGGTCTGACCATTGGGCCGAGCAGTACTTC. It translates to CASSLGSDHWAEQYF.

V and J are TRBV29-1 and TRBJ2-2; 8 positions match TRBD1. CDR1 and CDR2 from the germline V gene are SQVTM and ANQGSEA. After removal of 7 bases from V and 8 bases from J, the junction contained 12 bases not matched to a gene. This CDR3 has 14 amino acids. This CDR3 reads CSARDRKVSGELFF. The CDR3 coding sequence is TGCAGCGCCAGGGACAGGAAGGTTTCGGGGGAGCTGTTTTTT.

CDR3 amino acids: CASSSPGLYEQYF. In DNA, the CDR3 is TGTGCCAGCAGCTCCCCAGGGTTGTACGAGCAGTACTTC. This chain uses TRBV11-2 with TRBJ2-7; perhaps TRBD1 as D (5 bases). Germline V gene sequence: CDR1 SGHAT, CDR2 FQNNGV. The V and J ends lost 4 bases and 4 bases respectively, with 11 bases between them. CDR3 length: 13 amino acids.

A note on this clone: One end of the junction is discordant with germline, which a read error may explain. This rearrangement joins TRBV2 to TRBJ2-1; 9 bases fit TRBD1. Germline values: CDR1 SNHLY, CDR2 FYNNEI. CDR3 length: 13 residues. This CDR3 reads CASSEFSLGTGIF. In DNA form, the CDR3 reads TGTGCCAGCAGTGAATTTTCTCTCGGGACAGGGATCTTC.

V and J are TRBV10-3 and TRBJ2-7, with 7 bases identical to TRBD2. CDR1 is ENHRY and CDR2 is SYGVKD in the germline V gene. The V gene end was trimmed by 2 bases and the J gene end by 4 bases; junction bases not matched to a gene: 14. This CDR3 is 17 amino acids long. This CDR3 is CAISERTAGGSGYEQYF. Here the CDR3 DNA reads TGTGCCATCAGTGAGAGGACGGCTGGCGGGAGTGGGTACGAGCAGTACTTC.

This clone has a single count. The chain carries TRBV7-9 and TRBJ2-1; a weak D match, TRBD2 (6 bases). Trimming left V 5 bases short and J 5 bases short, with 13 bases between. The length of the CDR3 is 14 residues. Germline CDR1 SEHNR, CDR2 FQNEAQ (reference sequence). This CDR3 is CASSTGTHNNEQFF. The CDR3 DNA sequence: TGTGCCAGCAGCACCGGGACTCATAACAATGAGCAGTTCTTC.

The V gene is TRBV29-1, the J gene TRBJ2-1; 7 nucleotides match TRBD2. This CDR3 is built from 14 residues. V shed 1 base and J 9 bases; nucleotides not matched to a gene: 9. The germline V gene encodes CDR1 SQVTM and CDR2 ANQGSEA. CDR3 nucleotides: TGCAGCGTTGAAGCCAGCGGGCCGGGGGGTGAGCAGTTCTTC. The encoded protein is CSVEASGPGGEQFF.

The chain couples TRBV13 to TRBJ2-5; TRBD1 or TRBD2 may be the D gene (6 bases each). From germline, CDR1 is PRHDT and CDR2 FYEKMQ (reference sequence). The CDR3 spans 15 residues. V shed 1 base and J shed 5 bases, with 14 bases lying between them. CDR3 sequence (DNA): TGTGCCAGCAGCTTAGCTAGGCGGAGGGGGGAGACCCAGTACTTC. Its translation is CASSLARRRGETQYF.

The V call is TRBV11-2, the J call TRBJ2-7; 9 bases line up with TRBD1. Trimming took 2 bases from V and 5 from J; bases not matched to a gene: 4. Germline loops: CDR1 SGHAT, CDR2 FQNNGV. The CDR3 runs to 14 residues. CDR3 nucleotides: TGTGCCAGCAGCTTAAGGGACAGGGCACACGAGCAGTACTTC. Residues: CASSLRDRAHEQYF.

The chain employs TRBV9 and TRBJ2-5; D is uncertain. V lost 0 bases to trimming and J lost 5 bases, with 8 bases between them. CDR3 length: 13 residues. CDR1 SGDLS and CDR2 YYNGEE come from the germline V gene. The CDR3 here is CASSVGLKETQYF. The CDR3 region has the DNA TGTGCCAGCAGCGTAGGTCTGAAGGAGACCCAGTACTTC.